This T cell receptor beta chain was obtained from a study of blood T cells in healthy people across ages. General study points: As naive T cell percentage varied, TCR beta diversity correlated strongly with it.

PBMCs, at least 6 million per sample, were isolated. Looked up from germline, CDR1 is MGHRA and CDR2 is YSYEKL. The CDR3 loop spans 12 amino acids. The ends were cut back, 4 bases at V and 8 bases at J, with 11 bases in the middle. About this clonotype itself: What it binds is not known.

A J-beta primer mix and a sample-barcoded 5' primer were used in a second PCR of about 6 to 12 cycles. TCRdb passed the 5' RACE reads through MiXCR, listing each CDR3 protein once. The data show approximately 800,000 distinct CDR3 sequences, 55% to 65% seen once. The sequencing sample was made of blood. The rearrangement links TRBV4-1 to TRBJ1-1, with D unresolved. The TCR was taken from a man younger than 40 in good health. DNA of the CDR3: TGCGCCAGCAGCCCGTTTGGTGAGGAAGCTTTCTTT. Residues: CASSPFGEEAFF.